The T cell receptor beta chain under discussion was sequenced for a study of cytotoxic CD8 clonotypes in ibrutinib-treated CLL. Study-wide background: Of the patients, about 12 were relapsed/refractory, some 15 treatment-naive and fewer than 18 IGHV unmutated. Study-level findings and limits: Patients with sustained remission and those progressing were sampled at differing times.

Deep sequencing aimed at 1 in 200,000 to 1 in 1 million T cells' resolution. TCRdb's copy holds only in-frame clones and misses some; the assay was immunoSEQ multiplex PCR. The table has about 35,000 clones, roughly 50% seen once; the top ten hold 18%. PBMCs that had been cryopreserved were the source of about 2 micrograms of genomic DNA for TCR beta libraries. About this clone: The antigen is unknown.

Trimming removed 1 base from V and 7 bases from J, with 10 bases in between. CDR3 size: 13 residues. Germline CDR1 LNHNV, CDR2 YYDKDF (reference sequence). This specimen was PBMCs, taken before ibrutinib treatment. The clonotype originates from a human donor with chronic lymphocytic leukemia. This chain connects TRBV15 to TRBJ2-5; D is uncertain. CDR3 sequence reads: CATSRVEDGTQYF. In DNA form, the CDR3 reads TGTGCCACCAGCAGAGTCGAAGACGGGACCCAGTACTTC.